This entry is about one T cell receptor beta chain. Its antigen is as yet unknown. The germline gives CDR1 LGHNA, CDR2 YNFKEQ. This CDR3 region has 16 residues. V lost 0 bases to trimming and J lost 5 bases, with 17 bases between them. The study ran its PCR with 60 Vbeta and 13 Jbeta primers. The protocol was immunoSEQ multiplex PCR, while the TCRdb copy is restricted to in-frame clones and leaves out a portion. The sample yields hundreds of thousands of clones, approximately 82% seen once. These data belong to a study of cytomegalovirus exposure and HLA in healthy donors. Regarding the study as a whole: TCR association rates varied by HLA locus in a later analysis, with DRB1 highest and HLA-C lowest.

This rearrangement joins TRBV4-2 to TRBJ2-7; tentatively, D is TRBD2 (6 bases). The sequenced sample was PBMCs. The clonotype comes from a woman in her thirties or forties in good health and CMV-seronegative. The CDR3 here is CASSQDLASGGDEQYF. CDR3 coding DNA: TGTGCCAGCAGCCAAGATCTAGCCTCCGGCGGGGACGAGCAGTACTTC.